Presented here are 22 T cell receptor beta chains from one specimen sequenced in a study of blood T cell repertoires in COVID-19. Method: immunoSEQ multiplex PCR; TCRdb's copy keeps in-frame clones and lacks some. The sample holds over 200,000 clones, around 83% seen once. Input material: peripheral blood. The receptors originated from a man between 35 and 55 years old with active or convalescent COVID-19.

This clone was counted only a few times. This chain links TRBV4-1 with TRBJ1-4; D not certain. Germline CDR1 MGHRA, CDR2 YSYEKL. CDR3 length: 16 amino acids. The V and J ends lost 0 bases and 0 bases respectively, with 8 bases between them. In DNA, the CDR3 is TGCGCCAGCAGCCAAGACCCGTATGCAACTAATGAAAAACTGTTTTTT. Its protein product is CASSQDPYATNEKLFF.

This chain connects TRBV12-5 to TRBJ2-2; D remains ambiguous. The length of the CDR3 is 13 residues. V was shortened by 4 bases and J by 4 bases, with 7 bases between the two germline ends. Germline CDR1 reads LGHNT; CDR2 reads FRNRAP. CDR3 loop: CASGYRFTGELFF. The CDR3 nucleotides are TGTGCTAGTGGTTATCGGTTCACCGGGGAGCTGTTTTTT. Using reference TRBV12-5 and TRBJ2-2 for the parts outside the CDR3, the full variable domain is DARVTQTPRHKVTEMGQEVTMRCQPILGHNTVFWYRQTMMQGLELLAYFRNRAPLDDSGMPKDRFSAEMPDATLATLKIQPSEPRDSAVYFCASGYRFTGELFFGEGSRLTVL.

This clone is a singleton in its sample. The DNA for the CDR3 is TGTGCCAGCTCACCTCTGAACAGGGAGAACTATGGCTACACCTTC. Its translation: CASSPLNRENYGYTF. V is TRBV18 and J is TRBJ1-2; D might be TRBD1 (6 bases). V was pared by 3 bases and J by 2 bases, with 13 bases between. Germline V gene data show CDR1 as KGHSH and CDR2 as LQKENI. The CDR3 runs to 15 residues.

This sequence joins TRBV19 and TRBJ1-2; 9 bases are a match to TRBD1. The CDR3 consists of 16 residues. V lost 5 bases to trimming and J lost 4 bases; unmatched junction nucleotides: 11. Germline loops: CDR1 LNHDA, CDR2 SQIVND (reference sequence). CDR3: CASSLPLGQGAYGYTF. Here the CDR3 DNA reads TGTGCCAGTAGTTTGCCCCTGGGACAGGGTGCCTATGGCTACACCTTC.

This clone was counted between two and nine times. The chain uses TRBV28 and TRBJ2-1; 10 bases match TRBD2. Germline assignment: CDR1 MDHEN and CDR2 SYDVKM. With 4 bases clipped from V and 8 bases from J, the junction kept 11 bases outside the gene matches. This CDR3 has 16 residues. The CDR3 sequence is CASSSQAGGSIDEQFF. The CDR3 DNA reads TGTGCCAGCAGTTCCCAAGCGGGAGGGAGTATCGATGAGCAGTTCTTC.

V gene TRBV6-1 combines with J gene TRBJ1-5, with 7 bases that match TRBD1. Trimming at V came to 4 bases and at J to 5 bases, leaving 17 bases not matched to a gene. Germline CDR1 MNHNS, CDR2 SASEGT. This CDR3 comprises 18 residues. CDR3 protein: CASSATTTLQGTHQPQHF. CDR3 DNA sequence: TGTGCCAGCAGTGCAACCACGACTTTACAGGGGACCCATCAGCCCCAGCATTTT.

In DNA form, the CDR3 reads TGCGCCAGCAGCTCAGACCCGACAGGGGTGAACACTGAAGCTTTCTTT. It encodes CASSSDPTGVNTEAFF. The genes are TRBV5-1 and TRBJ1-1, with 8 bases fitting TRBD1. V trimming: 3 bases; J trimming: 0 bases; junction bases outside the gene matches: 7. Germline values: CDR1 SGHRS, CDR2 YFSETQ. This CDR3 has 16 amino acids.

V usage is TRBV30 and J usage is TRBJ1-1, with TRBD1 identical over 8 bases. The CDR3 is made up of 11 amino acids. V was clipped by 5 bases and J by 7 bases; unmatched bases: 3. CDR1 and CDR2 from the germline V gene are GTSNPN and SVGIG (reference sequence). The CDR3 bases are TGTGCCTGGGCCGACAGGGGTGAAGCTTTCTTT. This gives the protein CAWADRGEAFF.

This clone was observed once. The rearrangement uses TRBV11-2 and TRBJ2-6; D possibly corresponds to TRBD2 (5 bases). Germline assignment: CDR1 SGHAT and CDR2 FQNNGV. The CDR3 is made up of 18 amino acids. The ends were cut back, 4 bases at V and 0 bases at J, with 16 bases in the middle. CDR3: CASSSRVPLSSGANVLTF. The CDR3 nucleotides are TGTGCCAGCAGCTCGAGGGTACCCCTCAGCTCTGGGGCCAACGTCCTGACTTTC.

The gene calls are TRBV18 and TRBJ2-6; D perhaps matches TRBD2 (5 bases). V was cut by 2 bases and J by 1 base, with 9 bases left in between. From germline, CDR1 is KGHSH and CDR2 LQKENI. The CDR3 totals 16 residues. The CDR3 reads CASSPSSGSGANVLTF. The DNA for the CDR3 is TGTGCCAGCTCACCAAGTTCGGGATCTGGGGCCAACGTCCTGACTTTC.

This clone was seen only once. The genes are TRBV2 and TRBJ2-1; a possible D gene is TRBD2 (6 bases). The V end was cut by 7 bases, the J end by 6 bases, with 10 bases between. CDR3 size: 12 residues. Germline V CDR1 and CDR2: SNHLY, FYNNEI. The CDR3 DNA reads TGTGCCAGCATGGGAGGAGGCAATGAGCAGTTCTTC. As protein: CASMGGGNEQFF.

This clone has only a few counts. The chain links TRBV5-1 to TRBJ2-7; 10 nucleotides match TRBD2. Germline values: CDR1 SGHRS, CDR2 YFSETQ. Trimming at V came to 4 bases and at J to 3 bases, leaving 7 bases not matched to a gene. The CDR3 is 15 residues long. The CDR3 coding sequence is TGCGCCAGCAGCGTTGGACTAGCGGAGAACTACGAGCAGTACTTC. Its translation: CASSVGLAENYEQYF.

The chain employs TRBV7-8 and TRBJ2-3; 12 nucleotides align to TRBD2. Germline V gives CDR1 SGHVS, CDR2 FQNEAQ. The CDR3 loop spans 16 amino acids. J gave up 5 bases and V 5 bases, and 8 bases lay outside the gene matches. The CDR3: CASSILAGGPGDTQYF. The CDR3 nucleotides are TGTGCCAGCAGCATTCTAGCGGGAGGGCCAGGAGATACGCAGTATTTT.

The chain carries TRBV14 and TRBJ1-2; 7 bases fit TRBD1. This CDR3 contains 13 residues. Germline values: CDR1 SGHDN, CDR2 FVKESK. With 4 bases clipped from V and 8 bases from J, the junction kept 7 bases outside the gene matches. The CDR3 sequence: CASSRDRVGGYTF. In DNA, the CDR3 is TGTGCCAGCAGCCGCGACAGGGTCGGAGGCTACACCTTC.

CDR3 in amino acids: CARPQGWNSPLHF. In nucleotides, the CDR3 is TGTGCCCGCCCGCAGGGATGGAATTCACCCCTCCACTTT. The chain joins TRBV5-7 to TRBJ1-6, with a possible D match to TRBD1 (5 bases). TRBV5-7 is filed as an ORF, its function uncertain. V lost 10 bases, J lost 7 bases, and 15 bases lay in between. The CDR3 length is 13 residues.

This chain uses TRBV19 with TRBJ2-7; 12 positions agree with TRBD2. Trimming took 4 bases from V and 4 from J; bases not matched to a gene: 2. This CDR3 is built from 14 residues. CDR1 and CDR2 from the germline V gene are LNHDA and SQIVND (reference sequence). This chain's CDR3 is CASSRLAGAYEQYF. The CDR3 DNA reads TGTGCCAGTAGTAGACTAGCGGGAGCTTACGAGCAGTACTTC.

Worth noting for this clone: One junction end disagrees with the germline gene, perhaps due to a read error. J is TRBJ1-4 and V is TRBV18; 7 bases agree with TRBD1. The CDR3 length is 15 residues. The germline V gene has CDR1 KGHSH and CDR2 LQKENI. CDR3 amino acids: CASSPPGQANEKLFF. The CDR3 DNA is TGTGCCAGCTCGCCACCCGGACAGGCAAATGAAAAACTGTTTTTT.

V is TRBV11-2 and J is TRBJ2-2; the D gene is possibly TRBD1 (5 bases). From germline, CDR1 is SGHAT and CDR2 FQNNGV. Trimming stripped 4 bases from V and 2 bases from J, with 14 bases between. This CDR3 spans 16 amino acids. The CDR3 sequence is CASSWAGPLNTGELFF. The CDR3, as DNA: TGTGCCAGCAGCTGGGCAGGGCCGCTTAACACCGGGGAGCTGTTTTTT.

The chain is built from TRBV12-3 or TRBV12-4 and TRBJ1-1, with a weak D call TRBD1 (6 bases). V lost 5 bases, J lost 6 bases, and 13 bases lay in between. The CDR3 length is 13 residues. The CDR3 region is CASSLGGGAEAFF. The CDR3 DNA sequence: TGTGCCAGCAGTCTGGGAGGGGGTGCTGAAGCTTTCTTT.

This chain joins TRBV21-1 and TRBJ1-5; the table names TRBD1, a call not compared with the DNA. TRBV21-1 is an annotated pseudogene. The CDR3 has 14 residues. CDR3 sequence reads: CASSGASGNQPQHF. CDR3 nucleotide sequence: TGTGCCAGCTCTGGGGCGTCGGGCAATCAGCCCCAGCATTTT.

The rearrangement uses TRBV7-9 and TRBJ1-1; perhaps TRBD1 as D (5 bases). Germline values: CDR1 SEHNR, CDR2 FQNEAQ (reference sequence). The V gene lost 7 bases and the J gene lost 4 bases, with 16 bases spanning the gap. The CDR3 totals 14 residues. The CDR3 spells CASTLSGGRTEAFF. DNA of the CDR3: TGTGCCAGCACCCTGTCGGGGGGTCGCACTGAAGCTTTCTTT.

Points on this clone: At one of its ends the junction is not consistent with the germline gene, which may arise from a read error. The chain carries TRBV3-1 (or the pseudogene TRBV3-2) and TRBJ2-5; the match to TRBD2 covers 9 bases. In germline, CDR1 is LGHDT, CDR2 YNNKEL (reference sequence). This CDR3 is built from 17 residues. CDR3 loop: CASSQLWGGGAQATQYF. As DNA, the CDR3 is TGTGCCAGCAGCCAATTATGGGGCGGGGGGGCCCAAGCGACCCAGTACTTC.